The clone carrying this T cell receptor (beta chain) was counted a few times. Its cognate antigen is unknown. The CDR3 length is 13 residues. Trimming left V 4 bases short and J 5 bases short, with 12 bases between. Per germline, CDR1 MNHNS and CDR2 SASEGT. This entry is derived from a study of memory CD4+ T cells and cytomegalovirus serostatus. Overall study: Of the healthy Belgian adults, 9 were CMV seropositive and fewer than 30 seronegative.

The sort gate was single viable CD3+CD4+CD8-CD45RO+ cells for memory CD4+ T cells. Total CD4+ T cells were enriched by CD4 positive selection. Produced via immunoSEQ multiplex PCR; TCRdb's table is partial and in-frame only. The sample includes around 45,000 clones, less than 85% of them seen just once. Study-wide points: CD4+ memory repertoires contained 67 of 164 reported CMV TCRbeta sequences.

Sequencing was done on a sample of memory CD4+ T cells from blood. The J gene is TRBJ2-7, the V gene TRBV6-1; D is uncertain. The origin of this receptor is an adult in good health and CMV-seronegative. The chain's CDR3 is CASSVHTPDEQYF. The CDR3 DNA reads TGTGCCAGCAGTGTCCACACACCGGACGAGCAGTACTTC.